The 5 T cell receptor beta chains below were found in one sample sequenced in a study of T-cell memory formation after mild COVID-19. TCRdb fed the 5' RACE reads into MiXCR, producing one record per CDR3 protein. The profile shows some 290,000 distinct CDR3 sequences, roughly 17% of them singletons. The specimen was PBMCs or a T cell subset sorted from them (not recorded which). These receptors came from a man aged 18 to 30 who had mild COVID-19 (a few samples of this study predate the infection). Cell type and time point are not known.

This chain connects TRBV4-2 to TRBJ1-5; D is perhaps TRBD1 (5 bases). Germline values: CDR1 LGHNA, CDR2 YNFKEQ. V shed 1 base and J shed 7 bases, with 14 bases lying between them. The CDR3 length is 15 residues. The CDR3 protein is CASSQAAGSEQPQHF. Here the CDR3 DNA reads TGTGCCAGCAGCCAAGCAGCAGGGTCCGAACAGCCCCAGCATTTT.

This chain connects TRBV4-3 to TRBJ2-1; D is unresolved. Germline assignment: CDR1 LGHNA and CDR2 YSLEER. CDR3 length equals 17 residues. Trimming removed 0 bases at V and 1 base at J, with 13 bases between. In DNA, the CDR3 is TGCGCCAGCAGCCAAGATGTCCCGGTAGGGTCCTACAATGAGCAGTTCTTC. Translated, it gives CASSQDVPVGSYNEQFF.

The genes are TRBV4-1 and TRBJ2-5; TRBD1 matches at 9 bases. The CDR3 spans 13 residues. V lost 4 bases to trimming and J lost 7 bases; unmatched junction nucleotides: 4. Germline CDR1 is MGHRA and CDR2 is YSYEKL. The CDR3 loop reads CASSPTGGVTQYF. The CDR3 coding sequence is TGCGCCAGCAGCCCGACAGGGGGAGTGACCCAGTACTTC.

Points on this clonotype: One junction end does not reproduce the germline sequence, and a read error may be involved. The gene calls are TRBV29-1 and TRBJ2-1; TRBD2 aligns across 10 bases. Germline V gene sequence: CDR1 SQVTM, CDR2 ANQGSEA. CDR3 length equals 15 residues. CDR3 in amino acids: CSGEEASGGYNEQFF. The CDR3, as DNA: TGCAGCGGTGAAGAGGCTAGCGGGGGATACAATGAGCAGTTCTTC.

The genes are TRBV6-5 and TRBJ1-1, with D unclear. Germline V gene sequence: CDR1 MNHEY, CDR2 SVGAGI. Trimming removed 2 bases at V and 5 bases at J, with 18 bases between. There are 16 residues in the CDR3. CDR3 region: CASSYRPRVVETEAFF. The CDR3 region has the DNA TGTGCCAGCAGTTACCGCCCCCGGGTTGTTGAAACTGAAGCTTTCTTT.